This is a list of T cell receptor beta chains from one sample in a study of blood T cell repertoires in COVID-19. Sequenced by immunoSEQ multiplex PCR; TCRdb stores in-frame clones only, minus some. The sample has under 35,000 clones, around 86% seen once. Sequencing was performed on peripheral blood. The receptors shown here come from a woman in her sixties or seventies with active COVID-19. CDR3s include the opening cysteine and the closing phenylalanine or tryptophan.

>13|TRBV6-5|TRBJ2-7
CASRRTGGDEQYF
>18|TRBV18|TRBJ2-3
CASSEKGVAGRSTDTQYF
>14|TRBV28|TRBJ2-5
CASSRGLAGGLRYF
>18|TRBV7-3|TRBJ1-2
CASSLVGGIFGANYGYTF
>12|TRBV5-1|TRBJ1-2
CASSLTDYGYTF
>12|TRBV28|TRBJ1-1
CASSLGTGPAFF
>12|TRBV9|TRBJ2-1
CASSPRGDEQFF
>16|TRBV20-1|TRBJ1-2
CSASRQGAVDNYGYTF
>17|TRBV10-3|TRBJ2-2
CATENWTGAANTGELFF
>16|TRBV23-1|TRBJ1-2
CASSQASGSRNYGYTF
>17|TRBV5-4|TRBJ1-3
CASSSGQGANKRNTIYF
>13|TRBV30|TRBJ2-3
CACKGGFQDTQYF
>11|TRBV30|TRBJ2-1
CAWSRTEKQFF
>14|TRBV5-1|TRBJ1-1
CASSLSGGNTEAFF
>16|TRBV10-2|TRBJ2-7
CASSGSSGGFTYEQYF
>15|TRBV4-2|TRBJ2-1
CASSQASRPYNEQFF
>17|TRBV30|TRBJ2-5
CAWNSGYSYPHKETQYF
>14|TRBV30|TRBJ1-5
CAWSVQASNQPQHF
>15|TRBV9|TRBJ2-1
CASSVSGGINNEQFF
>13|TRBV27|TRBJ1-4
CASSLGRYEKLFF
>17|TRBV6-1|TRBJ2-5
CASSEAGRLAGVGTQYF
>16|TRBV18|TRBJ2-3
CASSPWAGFGTDTQYF
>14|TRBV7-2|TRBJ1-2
CASSLVGGDYGYTF
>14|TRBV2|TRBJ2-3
CASREGILTDTQYF
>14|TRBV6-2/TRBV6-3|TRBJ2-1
CASSQTTGYGEQFF
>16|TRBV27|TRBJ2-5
CASSSLAGLTPETQYF
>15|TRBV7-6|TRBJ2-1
CASSLRDRGVHEQFF
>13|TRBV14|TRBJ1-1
CASSPLRNTEAFF
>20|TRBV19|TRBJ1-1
CASSIGPGQGAQGGWTEAFF
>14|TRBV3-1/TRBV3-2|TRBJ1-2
CASSQEGAAYGYTF
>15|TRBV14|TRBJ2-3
CASSQRGGVYDTQYF
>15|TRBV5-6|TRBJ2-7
CASSLEPGSPYEQYF
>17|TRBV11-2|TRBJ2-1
CASSPSFRLAGEGEQFF
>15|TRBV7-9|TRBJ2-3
CASSTLAGGRFTQYF
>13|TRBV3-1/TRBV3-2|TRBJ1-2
CASGATGIYGYTF
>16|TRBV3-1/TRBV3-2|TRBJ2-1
CASSPNQGTGLNEQFF
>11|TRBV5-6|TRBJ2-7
CASSSRARAHF
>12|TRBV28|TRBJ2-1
CASSLLYNEQFF
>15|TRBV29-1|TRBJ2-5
CSVEAEALSWETQYF
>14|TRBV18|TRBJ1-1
CASSPGGPITEAFF
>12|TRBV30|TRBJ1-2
CAWSTGAYGYTF
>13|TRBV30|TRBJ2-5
CAWKPLGEETQYF
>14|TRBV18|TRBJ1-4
CASSPGIGGEKLFF
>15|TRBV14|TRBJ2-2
CASSQVALEAGELFF